The clone carrying this T cell receptor (beta chain) was observed a handful of times. The antigen is not known. A multiplex PCR was run with 60 Vbeta primers and 13 Jbeta primers. Assay used: immunoSEQ multiplex PCR; TCRdb lists only in-frame clones, some missing. Among tens of thousands of clones, 65% to 80% were seen once, and the ten largest hold around a sixth. These data are taken from a study of cytomegalovirus exposure and HLA in healthy donors. Findings of the study overall: Among TCR beta chains, those listed as cytomegalovirus-associated numbered more than 150.

The junction had 10 bases not matched to a gene; V was cut back by 7 bases and J by 2 bases. CDR3 length equals 15 residues. Germline CDR1 MNHEY, CDR2 SMNVEV (reference sequence). This chain joins TRBV27 and TRBJ1-1, with 7 bases aligning to TRBD1. This TCR derives from a man between 35 and 55 years old in good health and CMV-seropositive. Sequencing input: PBMCs. The CDR3 bases are TGTGCCAGCAAAGCAGAGGGGGCTTTAAACACTGAAGCTTTCTTT. Its protein is CASKAEGALNTEAFF.